This is a list of T cell receptor beta chains from one sample in a study of spatial heterogeneity in lung cancer. TCRdb re-analysed the 5' RACE reads in MiXCR, keeping a single row per CDR3 protein. Counted here are around 120,000 distinct CDR3 sequences, approximately 12% occurring once; the ten biggest clones make up 16%. The sequencing here drew on PBMCs, taken at follow-up. Every receptor here comes from a male donor with early-stage non-small cell lung cancer. The CDR3 runs from the conserved cysteine through the conserved F or W. The D gene is left open where the match is weak. Size is stated for part of the rows, as once, few or many counts, or as a class when the clone is expanded.

j_gene: TRBJ2-3
abundance: few
d_gene: .
v_gene: TRBV5-1
CDR3aa: CASSRRSATDTQYF
CDR3nt: TGCGCCAGCAGCAGAAGAAGCGCAACAGATACGCAGTATTTT

j_gene: TRBJ2-1
abundance: many
d_gene: TRBD1
v_gene: TRBV11-2
CDR3aa: CASGTGLNNEQFF
CDR3nt: TGTGCCAGCGGGACAGGTTTAAACAATGAGCAGTTCTTC

j_gene: TRBJ2-1
abundance: .
d_gene: .
v_gene: TRBV10-3
CDR3aa: CAISPTYNEQFF
CDR3nt: TGTGCCATCAGCCCGACTTACAATGAGCAGTTCTTC

j_gene: TRBJ2-7
abundance: many
d_gene: .
v_gene: TRBV6-1
CDR3aa: CASKVAYEQYF
CDR3nt: TGTGCCAGCAAAGTAGCTTACGAGCAGTACTTC

j_gene: TRBJ2-3
abundance: few
d_gene: .
v_gene: TRBV5-1
CDR3aa: CASSLPADTQYF
CDR3nt: TGCGCCAGCAGCTTACCCGCAGATACGCAGTATTTT

j_gene: TRBJ2-3
abundance: .
d_gene: TRBD1
v_gene: TRBV2
CDR3aa: CATVRDRSTDTQYF
CDR3nt: TGTGCCACCGTCAGGGACAGGAGCACAGATACGCAGTATTTT

j_gene: TRBJ1-5
abundance: .
d_gene: TRBD1
v_gene: TRBV5-1
CDR3aa: CASSTTGGTQPQHF
CDR3nt: TGCGCCAGCAGCACAACAGGGGGCACTCAGCCCCAGCATTTT

j_gene: TRBJ2-2
abundance: many
d_gene: .
v_gene: TRBV2
CDR3aa: CASTRDTYTGELFF
CDR3nt: TGTGCCAGCACCCGGGACACCTACACCGGGGAGCTGTTTTTT

j_gene: TRBJ2-6
abundance: .
d_gene: TRBD1
v_gene: TRBV11-2
CDR3aa: CASSLGLGQGAFPGANVLTF
CDR3nt: TGTGCCAGCAGCTTAGGTCTCGGACAGGGGGCGTTCCCTGGGGCCAACGTCCTGACTTTC

j_gene: TRBJ1-1
abundance: many
d_gene: .
v_gene: TRBV5-5
CDR3aa: CASSLLGVNTEAFF
CDR3nt: TGTGCCAGCAGCTTATTGGGTGTGAACACTGAAGCTTTCTTT

j_gene: TRBJ1-6
abundance: many
d_gene: .
v_gene: TRBV28
CDR3aa: CASSLFDRVNSPLHF
CDR3nt: TGTGCCAGCAGTTTATTTGACAGAGTTAATTCACCCCTCCACTTT

j_gene: TRBJ2-3
abundance: few
d_gene: TRBD1
v_gene: TRBV6-2/TRBV6-3
CDR3aa: CASSYFRGQSTDTQYF
CDR3nt: TGTGCCAGCAGTTACTTCCGGGGACAGAGCACAGATACGCAGTATTTT

j_gene: TRBJ1-2
abundance: many
d_gene: .
v_gene: TRBV7-9
CDR3aa: CASTPKGTSGYGYTF
CDR3nt: TGTGCCAGCACCCCTAAAGGGACCAGTGGCTATGGCTACACCTTC

j_gene: TRBJ2-3
abundance: .
d_gene: .
v_gene: TRBV28
CDR3aa: CASTSAGPSDTQYF
CDR3nt: TGTGCCAGCACCTCTGCAGGGCCCTCGGATACGCAGTATTTT

j_gene: TRBJ1-2
abundance: many
d_gene: .
v_gene: TRBV28
CDR3aa: CASSLNYGYTF
CDR3nt: TGTGCCAGCAGTTTGAACTATGGCTACACCTTC

j_gene: TRBJ2-2
abundance: many
d_gene: .
v_gene: TRBV2
CDR3aa: CAGRRKTTGELFF
CDR3nt: TGTGCCGGACGCCGTAAGACCACCGGGGAGCTGTTTTTT

j_gene: TRBJ1-5
abundance: few
d_gene: .
v_gene: TRBV28
CDR3aa: CASRAGYQPQHF
CDR3nt: TGTGCCAGCAGGGCGGGGTATCAGCCCCAGCATTTT

j_gene: TRBJ2-7
abundance: few
d_gene: .
v_gene: TRBV3-1
CDR3aa: CASSQEQGVGYEQYF
CDR3nt: TGTGCCAGCAGCCAGGAACAGGGAGTTGGCTACGAGCAGTACTTC

j_gene: TRBJ1-5
abundance: many
d_gene: TRBD1
v_gene: TRBV6-2/TRBV6-3
CDR3aa: CASSPGTVRSNQPQHF
CDR3nt: TGTGCCAGCAGTCCGGGGACAGTTCGGAGCAATCAGCCCCAGCATTTT

j_gene: TRBJ2-2
abundance: few
d_gene: .
v_gene: TRBV12-3/TRBV12-4
CDR3aa: CASSPFLTGELFF
CDR3nt: TGTGCCAGCAGTCCCTTTTTGACCGGGGAGCTGTTTTTT

j_gene: TRBJ2-7
abundance: many
d_gene: TRBD2
v_gene: TRBV9
CDR3aa: CASSAAGGQYEQYF
CDR3nt: TGTGCCAGCAGCGCGGCGGGGGGGCAGTACGAGCAGTACTTC

j_gene: TRBJ1-1
abundance: .
d_gene: TRBD1
v_gene: TRBV11-3
CDR3aa: CASSLRGLAFF
CDR3nt: TGTGCCAGCAGCTTAAGGGGGCTAGCTTTCTTT

j_gene: TRBJ1-1
abundance: many
d_gene: .
v_gene: TRBV29-1
CDR3aa: CSISGHLNTEAFF
CDR3nt: TGCAGCATATCGGGACACCTGAACACTGAAGCTTTCTTT

j_gene: TRBJ1-6
abundance: few
d_gene: TRBD1
v_gene: TRBV10-2
CDR3aa: CASGTGDNSPLHF
CDR3nt: TGCGCCAGCGGGACAGGGGATAATTCACCCCTCCACTTT

j_gene: TRBJ2-3
abundance: few
d_gene: TRBD2
v_gene: TRBV9
CDR3aa: CASSSRQRGHTDTQYF
CDR3nt: TGTGCCAGCAGCTCCCGCCAGCGGGGCCACACAGATACGCAGTATTTT

j_gene: TRBJ2-3
abundance: many
d_gene: .
v_gene: TRBV20-1
CDR3aa: CSARRPFRTDTQYF
CDR3nt: TGCAGTGCCCGTCGTCCGTTCAGGACAGATACGCAGTATTTT

j_gene: TRBJ2-1
abundance: .
d_gene: .
v_gene: TRBV4-2
CDR3aa: CASSQDWTTSYNEQFF
CDR3nt: TGTGCCAGCAGCCAAGATTGGACCACCTCCTACAATGAGCAGTTCTTC

j_gene: TRBJ2-7
abundance: few
d_gene: TRBD1
v_gene: TRBV11-3
CDR3aa: CASSPGTGRYEQYF
CDR3nt: TGTGCCAGCAGCCCCGGGACAGGGAGGTACGAGCAGTACTTC

j_gene: TRBJ2-2
abundance: .
d_gene: .
v_gene: TRBV6-2/TRBV6-3
CDR3aa: CASVVQENTGELFF
CDR3nt: TGTGCCAGCGTCGTACAAGAGAACACCGGGGAGCTGTTTTTT

j_gene: TRBJ1-1
abundance: few
d_gene: .
v_gene: TRBV2
CDR3aa: CASSGLAGVEAFF
CDR3nt: TGTGCCAGCAGTGGGCTGGCAGGGGTGGAAGCTTTCTTT

j_gene: TRBJ2-7
abundance: few
d_gene: .
v_gene: TRBV7-2
CDR3aa: CASTTWAGTYEQYF
CDR3nt: TGTGCCAGCACCACTTGGGCAGGGACATACGAGCAGTACTTC

j_gene: TRBJ2-4
abundance: many
d_gene: .
v_gene: TRBV15
CDR3aa: CATSRDLGQLAKNIQYF
CDR3nt: TGTGCCACCAGCAGAGATCTCGGACAGTTAGCCAAAAACATTCAGTACTTC

j_gene: TRBJ2-3
abundance: .
d_gene: TRBD2
v_gene: TRBV5-4
CDR3aa: CASSRSGGGTDTQYF
CDR3nt: TGTGCCAGCAGCCGGAGCGGGGGGGGCACAGATACGCAGTATTTT

j_gene: TRBJ2-1
abundance: .
d_gene: TRBD2
v_gene: TRBV4-1
CDR3aa: CASSQDPSASGADNEQFF
CDR3nt: TGCGCCAGCAGCCAAGATCCCTCGGCTAGCGGGGCCGACAATGAGCAGTTCTTC

j_gene: TRBJ2-2
abundance: many
d_gene: TRBD1
v_gene: TRBV28
CDR3aa: CAIGTGLNTGELFF
CDR3nt: TGTGCCATCGGGACAGGGCTGAACACCGGGGAGCTGTTTTTT

j_gene: TRBJ2-2
abundance: .
d_gene: TRBD2
v_gene: TRBV5-4
CDR3aa: CASSHRGDLLGELFF
CDR3nt: TGTGCCAGCAGCCACCGGGGGGACCTCCTCGGGGAGCTGTTTTTT

j_gene: TRBJ2-7
abundance: many
d_gene: .
v_gene: TRBV20-1
CDR3aa: CSARDPPKEYF
CDR3nt: TGCAGTGCTAGAGATCCTCCTAAGGAGTACTTC

j_gene: TRBJ1-4
abundance: few
d_gene: .
v_gene: TRBV27
CDR3aa: CASSSPGTGNEKLFF
CDR3nt: TGTGCCAGCAGTTCCCCCGGGACCGGGAATGAAAAACTGTTTTTT

j_gene: TRBJ1-2
abundance: few
d_gene: .
v_gene: TRBV5-8
CDR3aa: CASSLGDGSNYGYTF
CDR3nt: TGTGCCAGCAGCTTGGGGGACGGCTCTAACTATGGCTACACCTTC

j_gene: TRBJ1-2
abundance: few
d_gene: .
v_gene: TRBV5-1
CDR3aa: CASSLEPFYGYTF
CDR3nt: TGCGCCAGCAGCTTGGAACCGTTTTATGGCTACACCTTC

j_gene: TRBJ1-5
abundance: many
d_gene: TRBD1
v_gene: TRBV9
CDR3aa: CASSVGTGGQPQHF
CDR3nt: TGTGCCAGCAGCGTAGGGACAGGGGGACAGCCCCAGCATTTT

j_gene: TRBJ2-7
abundance: many
d_gene: .
v_gene: TRBV9
CDR3aa: CASSVEAGPNYEQYF
CDR3nt: TGTGCCAGCAGCGTAGAGGCGGGGCCCAATTACGAGCAGTACTTC

j_gene: TRBJ1-1
abundance: many
d_gene: .
v_gene: TRBV4-1
CDR3aa: CASSRADRFEAFF
CDR3nt: TGCGCCAGCAGCCGAGCCGACAGGTTTGAAGCTTTCTTT

j_gene: TRBJ1-6
abundance: .
d_gene: TRBD1
v_gene: TRBV6-6
CDR3aa: CATLGQNNSPLHF
CDR3nt: TGTGCCACCCTGGGACAGAATAATTCACCCCTCCACTTT

j_gene: TRBJ2-7
abundance: many
d_gene: TRBD1
v_gene: TRBV10-3
CDR3aa: CAISNGGQLSYEQYF
CDR3nt: TGTGCCATCAGCAATGGGGGACAGCTTTCCTACGAGCAGTACTTC

j_gene: TRBJ2-3
abundance: .
d_gene: TRBD2
v_gene: TRBV27
CDR3aa: CASSPGLAATDTQYF
CDR3nt: TGTGCCAGCAGCCCGGGACTAGCGGCCACAGATACGCAGTATTTT

j_gene: TRBJ2-7
abundance: few
d_gene: .
v_gene: TRBV13
CDR3aa: CASLKWGRDEQYF
CDR3nt: TGTGCCAGCCTGAAGTGGGGGCGGGACGAGCAGTACTTC

j_gene: TRBJ2-6
abundance: few
d_gene: .
v_gene: TRBV3-1
CDR3aa: CASSQEPGPGANVLTF
CDR3nt: TGTGCCAGCAGCCAAGAGCCCGGGCCTGGGGCCAACGTCCTGACTTTC